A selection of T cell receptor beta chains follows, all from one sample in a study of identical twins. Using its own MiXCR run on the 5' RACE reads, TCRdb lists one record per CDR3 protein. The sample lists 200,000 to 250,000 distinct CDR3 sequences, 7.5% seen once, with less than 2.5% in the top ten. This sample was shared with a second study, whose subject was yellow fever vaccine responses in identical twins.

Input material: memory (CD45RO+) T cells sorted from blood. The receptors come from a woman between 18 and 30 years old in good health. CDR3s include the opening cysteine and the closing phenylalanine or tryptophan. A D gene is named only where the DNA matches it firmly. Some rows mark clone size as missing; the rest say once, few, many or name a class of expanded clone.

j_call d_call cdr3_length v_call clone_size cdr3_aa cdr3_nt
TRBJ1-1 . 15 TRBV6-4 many CASSDSGFYDTEAFF TGTGCCAGCAGTGACTCGGGGTTTTATGACACTGAAGCTTTCTTT
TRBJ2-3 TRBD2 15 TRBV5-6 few CASSPKREGLGTQYF TGTGCCAGCAGCCCGAAGCGGGAGGGCCTCGGTACGCAGTATTTT
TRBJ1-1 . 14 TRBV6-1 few CASSVAGEGTEAFF TGTGCCAGCAGTGTGGCAGGGGAGGGAACTGAAGCTTTCTTT
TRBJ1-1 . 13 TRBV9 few CASSVGTRERAFF TGTGCCAGCAGCGTAGGAACGAGGGAAAGGGCTTTCTTT
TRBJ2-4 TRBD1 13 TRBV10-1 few CAIPGQGSDIQYF TGCGCCATCCCCGGACAGGGATCGGACATTCAGTACTTC
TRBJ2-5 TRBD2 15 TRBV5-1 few CASSLNGRDGETQYF TGCGCCAGCAGCTTAAATGGGAGGGATGGAGAGACCCAGTACTTC
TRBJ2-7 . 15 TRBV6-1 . CASSRDPGPSYEQYF TGTGCCAGCAGTCGCGACCCCGGGCCCTCCTACGAGCAGTACTTC
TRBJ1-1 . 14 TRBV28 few CASSLPGSRAEAFF TGTGCCAGCAGTTTACCCGGGAGTCGGGCTGAAGCTTTCTTT
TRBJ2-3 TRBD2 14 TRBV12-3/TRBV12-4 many CASSLWGGSDTQYF TGTGCCAGCAGTCTCTGGGGGGGTTCAGATACGCAGTATTTT
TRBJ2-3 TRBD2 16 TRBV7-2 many CASGTSGRAGTDTQYF TGTGCCAGCGGGACTAGCGGGAGGGCCGGTACAGATACGCAGTATTTT
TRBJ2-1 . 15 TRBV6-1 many CASSEARTVRHEQFF TGTGCCAGCAGTGAGGCGCGGACCGTACGGCATGAGCAGTTCTTC
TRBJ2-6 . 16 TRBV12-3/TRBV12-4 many CASSSRRISGANVLTF TGTGCCAGCAGTTCCCGCCGTATCTCTGGGGCCAACGTCCTGACTTTC
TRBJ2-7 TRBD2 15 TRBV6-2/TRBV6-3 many CASSSSGRAGNEQYF TGTGCCAGCAGTTCTAGCGGGAGGGCCGGGAACGAGCAGTACTTC
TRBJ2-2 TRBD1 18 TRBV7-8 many CASSYRGWTGGNTGELFF TGTGCCAGCAGCTACAGGGGATGGACAGGGGGTAACACCGGGGAGCTGTTTTTT
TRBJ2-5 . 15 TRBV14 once CASSQVGGGVETQYF TGTGCCAGCAGCCAAGTAGGAGGGGGCGTAGAGACCCAGTACTTC
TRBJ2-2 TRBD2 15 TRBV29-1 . CSVTLGGTNTGELFF TGCAGCGTAACTTTGGGGGGGACGAACACCGGGGAGCTGTTTTTT
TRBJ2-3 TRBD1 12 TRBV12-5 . CASGRGQGSQYF TGTGCTAGTGGGCGGGGACAGGGGTCTCAGTATTTT
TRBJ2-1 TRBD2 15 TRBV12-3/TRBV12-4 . CASSLWGGSYNEQFF TGTGCCAGCAGTTTATGGGGGGGCTCCTACAATGAGCAGTTCTTC
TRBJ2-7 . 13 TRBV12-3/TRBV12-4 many CASSLALAREQYF TGTGCCAGCAGTTTAGCCCTAGCGAGGGAGCAGTACTTC
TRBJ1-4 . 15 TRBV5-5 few CASSFGPGVNEKLFF .
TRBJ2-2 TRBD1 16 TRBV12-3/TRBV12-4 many CASSGRTGRGTGELFF TGTGCCAGCAGCGGAAGGACAGGACGAGGGACCGGGGAGCTGTTTTTT
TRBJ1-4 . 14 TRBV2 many CASKPDRPNEKLFF TGTGCCAGCAAACCGGACAGACCTAATGAAAAACTGTTTTTT
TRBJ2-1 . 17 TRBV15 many CATSRILDVAGASEQFF TGTGCCACCAGCAGGATACTAGATGTTGCGGGGGCCAGTGAGCAGTTCTTC
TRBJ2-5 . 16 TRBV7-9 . CASSLGQGPYQETQYF TGTGCCAGCAGCTTAGGGCAGGGCCCTTATCAAGAGACCCAGTACTTC
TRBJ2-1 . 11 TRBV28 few CVSVAYNEQFF TGTGTTTCGGTCGCCTACAATGAGCAGTTCTTC
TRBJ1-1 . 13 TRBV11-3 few CASSVTENTEAFF TGTGCCAGCAGCGTAACAGAGAACACTGAAGCTTTCTTT
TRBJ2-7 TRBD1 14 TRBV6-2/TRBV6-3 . CASSRPGQKHEQYF TGTGCCAGCAGTCGTCCGGGACAGAAGCACGAGCAGTACTTC
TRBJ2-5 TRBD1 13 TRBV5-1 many CASSQRQGETQYF TGCGCCAGCAGCCAAAGACAGGGAGAGACCCAGTACTTC
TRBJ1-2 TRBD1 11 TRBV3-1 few CASRGGQVRTF TGTGCCAGCCGAGGCGGACAGGTCCGCACCTTC
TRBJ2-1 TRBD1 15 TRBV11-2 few CASSLESGWDSAQFF TGTGCCAGCAGCTTAGAATCAGGTTGGGACAGCGCCCAGTTCTTC
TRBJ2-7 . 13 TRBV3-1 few CASSRRGVYEQYF TGTGCCAGCAGCCGGAGGGGGGTCTACGAGCAGTACTTC
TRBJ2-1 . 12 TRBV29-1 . CSVVAQPNEQFF TGCAGCGTTGTGGCGCAACCCAATGAGCAGTTCTTC
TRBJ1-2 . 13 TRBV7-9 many CASSLAGTYGYTF TGTGCCAGCAGCCTCGCAGGGACTTATGGCTACACCTTC
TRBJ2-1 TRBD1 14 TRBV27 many CASSGTGGYNEQFF TGTGCCAGCTCAGGGACAGGGGGATACAATGAGCAGTTCTTC
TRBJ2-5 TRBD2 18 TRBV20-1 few CSARDPGTSGEWWETQYF TGCAGTGCTAGAGATCCGGGGACTAGCGGGGAATGGTGGGAGACCCAGTACTTC
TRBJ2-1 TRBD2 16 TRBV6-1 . CASSRGTSGGVSEQFF TGTGCCAGCAGCCGCGGGACTAGCGGGGGGGTGAGTGAGCAGTTCTTC
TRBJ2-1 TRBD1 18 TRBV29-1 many CSVEGPRIGTGGRYEQFF TGCAGCGTTGAAGGACCACGAATCGGGACAGGGGGAAGGTATGAGCAGTTCTTC
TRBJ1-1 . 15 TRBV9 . CASSLREGPPTEAFF TGTGCCAGCAGCCTCCGGGAGGGGCCCCCGACTGAAGCTTTCTTT
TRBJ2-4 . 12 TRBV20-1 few CSARDRGNIQYF TGCAGTGCTAGAGATAGGGGAAACATTCAGTACTTC
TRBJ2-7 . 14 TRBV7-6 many CASSSRRTSYEQYF TGTGCCAGCAGCTCTAGGAGGACCTCCTACGAGCAGTACTTC
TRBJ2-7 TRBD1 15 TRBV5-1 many CASRPRTGGSYEQYF TGCGCCAGCAGGCCAAGGACAGGGGGCTCCTACGAGCAGTACTTC
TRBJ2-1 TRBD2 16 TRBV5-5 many CASTPRVSGTYNEQFF TGTGCCAGCACCCCCCGGGTTAGCGGGACCTACAATGAGCAGTTCTTC
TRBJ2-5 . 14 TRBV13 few CASSDGTTQETQYF TGTGCCAGCAGCGACGGGACAACCCAAGAGACCCAGTACTTC
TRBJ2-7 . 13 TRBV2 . CASRGYPSYEQYF TGTGCCAGCAGGGGATACCCTAGTTACGAGCAGTACTTC
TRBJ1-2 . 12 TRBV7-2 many CASSFGGGGYTF TGTGCCAGCAGCTTTGGGGGTGGGGGCTACACCTTC
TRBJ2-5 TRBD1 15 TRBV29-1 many CSSHPGTGGGETQYF TGCAGCTCACATCCGGGGACAGGGGGGGGAGAGACCCAGTACTTC
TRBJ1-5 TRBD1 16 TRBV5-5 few CASSAETGVGNQPQHF TGTGCCAGCAGCGCCGAGACAGGGGTAGGCAATCAGCCCCAGCATTTT
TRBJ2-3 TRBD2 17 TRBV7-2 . CASSSGLAGSSTDTQYF TGTGCCAGCAGCTCGGGACTAGCGGGCTCTAGCACAGATACGCAGTATTTT
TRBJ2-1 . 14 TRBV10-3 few CAISESSENNEQFF TGTGCCATCAGTGAGTCCAGCGAAAACAATGAGCAGTTCTTC
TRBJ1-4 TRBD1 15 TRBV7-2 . CASSPQGAGTEKLFF TGTGCCAGCAGCCCACAGGGGGCTGGGACTGAAAAACTGTTTTTT
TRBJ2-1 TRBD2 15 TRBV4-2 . CASSQVTSGYNEQFF TGTGCCAGCAGCCAAGTCACTAGCGGATACAATGAGCAGTTCTTC
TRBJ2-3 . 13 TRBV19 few CASNLDGSDTQYF TGTGCCAGTAACCTTGATGGGTCGGATACGCAGTATTTT